A selection of T cell receptor beta chains follows, all from one sample in a study of PD-L1 blockade in urothelial cancer. The protocol was immunoSEQ multiplex PCR, while the TCRdb copy is restricted to in-frame clones and leaves out a portion. This table has roughly 54,000 clones, about 83% appearing once. This specimen was PBMCs, taken around atezolizumab (anti-PD-L1) treatment. The receptors here all came from a woman aged 60 to 75 with urothelial cancer. Each CDR3 is given with its conserved first and last residue. The D gene is left open where the match is weak. Clone size, where shown, is once, few, many, or a class for clones that have expanded.

d_call,v_call,j_call,clone_size,cdr3_aa,cdr3_nt
.,TRBV10-2,TRBJ1-1,.,CASSESRYTEAFF,TGCGCCAGCAGTGAGTCACGGTACACTGAAGCTTTCTTT
.,TRBV27,TRBJ2-3,.,CASSSPWTTSTDTQYF,TGTGCCAGCAGTTCGCCGTGGACTACTAGCACAGATACGCAGTATTTT
TRBD1,TRBV5-6,TRBJ2-1,.,CASSPGTGIYNEQFF,TGTGCCAGCAGCCCCGGGACAGGGATTTACAATGAGCAGTTCTTC
TRBD1,TRBV18,TRBJ2-1,.,CASSRLGQGLGHEQFF,TGTGCCAGCTCACGACTAGGACAGGGGCTCGGTCATGAGCAGTTCTTC
TRBD2,TRBV5-4,TRBJ2-1,.,CASRPLSGEAGEQFF,TGTGCCAGCAGACCCCTTAGCGGGGAGGCGGGTGAGCAGTTCTTC
.,TRBV2,TRBJ2-5,once,CASSGRGRGETQYF,TGTGCCAGCAGTGGACGGGGCAGGGGTGAGACCCAGTACTTC
.,TRBV5-1,TRBJ2-2,.,CASSLAWSAGELFF,TGCGCCAGCAGCTTGGCCTGGTCAGCCGGGGAGCTGTTTTTT
.,TRBV27,TRBJ1-4,once,CASSLSEEKLFF,TGTGCCAGCAGTTTATCGGAGGAAAAACTGTTTTTT
TRBD1,TRBV10-3,TRBJ2-3,.,CAISGTGTDTQYF,TGTGCCATCAGTGGGACAGGGACAGATACGCAGTATTTT
TRBD1,TRBV7-9,TRBJ2-1,.,CASSFRGLSYNEQFF,TGTGCCAGCAGCTTCAGGGGGTTATCCTACAATGAGCAGTTCTTC
TRBD2,TRBV19,TRBJ2-7,.,CASRASSGSYEQYF,TGTGCCAGTAGGGCCTCTAGCGGGAGCTACGAGCAGTACTTC
.,TRBV9,TRBJ2-3,.,CASSPHGGGSTDTQYF,TGTGCCAGCAGCCCACACGGGGGAGGAAGCACAGATACGCAGTATTTT
TRBD1,TRBV18,TRBJ2-3,.,CASSEGGRLGDTQYF,TGTGCCAGCTCGGAAGGGGGCCGACTGGGCGATACGCAGTATTTT
TRBD1,TRBV11-2,TRBJ2-7,.,CASSARQGSYEQYF,TGTGCCAGCAGCGCTCGACAGGGATCCTACGAGCAGTACTTC
.,TRBV10-2,TRBJ2-7,.,CASSLGQGEQYF,TGCGCCAGCAGCCTAGGGCAGGGAGAGCAGTACTTC
.,TRBV19,TRBJ2-5,.,CASSGHLQETQYF,TGTGCCAGTAGTGGACACCTCCAAGAGACCCAGTACTTC
TRBD2,TRBV7-2,TRBJ2-1,.,CASSSGGTGYNEQFF,TGTGCCAGCAGCTCCGGGGGGACGGGTTACAATGAGCAGTTCTTC
TRBD1,TRBV28,TRBJ2-7,.,CASSLFGTGTHEQYF,TGTGCCAGCAGTTTATTCGGGACAGGGACCCACGAGCAGTACTTC
.,TRBV4-1,TRBJ2-7,.,CASSPGDGSYEQYF,TGCGCCAGCTCCCCCGGAGACGGATCCTACGAGCAGTACTTC
TRBD1,TRBV15,TRBJ1-1,few,CATEGQANTEAFF,TGTGCCACAGAGGGACAGGCGAACACTGAAGCTTTCTTT
.,TRBV6-5,TRBJ2-7,.,CASSYSPMTQTYEQYF,TGTGCCAGCAGTTACTCTCCGATGACACAAACCTACGAGCAGTACTTC
.,TRBV5-1,TRBJ1-2,.,CASSFDGTQDYGYTF,TGCGCCAGCAGCTTCGATGGGACACAGGATTATGGCTACACCTTC
.,TRBV29-1,TRBJ2-5,.,CSVEQQETQYF,TGCAGCGTTGAACAGCAAGAGACCCAGTACTTC
.,TRBV5-1,TRBJ2-1,.,CASRQNRNPSYNEQFF,TGCGCCAGCAGACAAAACAGGAACCCCTCCTACAATGAGCAGTTCTTC
.,TRBV1,TRBJ2-7,.,CTSSQDGTSGMRGEQYF,TGCACCAGCAGCCAAGATGGGACTAGCGGGATGCGCGGCGAGCAGTACTTC
.,TRBV7-2,TRBJ1-3,.,CASSSPGRERGNTIYF,TGTGCCAGCAGCTCCCCTGGGAGGGAGCGTGGAAACACCATATATTTT
.,TRBV13,TRBJ2-5,.,CASSLGLQETQYF,TGTGCCAGCAGCCTGGGACTCCAAGAGACCCAGTACTTC
TRBD1,TRBV18,TRBJ1-1,few,CASSQSDRGEAFF,TGTGCCAGCTCACAGTCCGACAGGGGAGAAGCTTTCTTT
.,TRBV5-1,TRBJ1-2,few,CASSAQDSRDGYTF,TGCGCCAGCAGCGCCCAGGACAGTCGTGACGGCTACACCTTC
TRBD2,TRBV6-5,TRBJ2-5,.,CASRGAGGRGETQYF,TGTGCCAGCAGAGGAGCGGGAGGCCGTGGAGAGACCCAGTACTTC
.,TRBV4-1,TRBJ2-2,.,CASSPRNTNTGELFF,TGCGCCAGCAGCCCGAGGAATACGAACACCGGGGAGCTGTTTTTT
TRBD1,TRBV19,TRBJ1-1,.,CASSTTGGTEAFF,TGTGCCAGTAGTACAACAGGGGGCACTGAAGCTTTCTTT
.,TRBV15,TRBJ2-3,.,CATSRTRHVVLADTQYF,TGTGCCACCAGCAGAACCCGCCACGTAGTACTCGCAGATACGCAGTATTTT
.,TRBV7-2,TRBJ1-1,.,CASSVSGVTEAFF,TGTGCCAGCAGCGTCTCAGGGGTCACTGAAGCTTTCTTT
.,TRBV15,TRBJ2-1,.,CATSSQGTQYEQFF,TGTGCCACCAGCAGTCAGGGGACCCAATATGAGCAGTTCTTC
TRBD2,TRBV7-2,TRBJ2-2,.,CASSQSLAGAQNTGELFF,TGTGCCAGCAGTCAATCACTAGCGGGAGCGCAGAACACCGGGGAGCTGTTTTTT
TRBD1,TRBV15,TRBJ2-7,.,CATSRHGRDRTYEQYF,TGTGCCACCAGCAGACACGGCCGGGACAGGACCTACGAGCAGTACTTC
TRBD2,TRBV7-9,TRBJ2-7,.,CASSLGTLADEQYF,TGTGCCAGCAGCTTAGGTACCCTAGCGGACGAGCAGTACTTC
TRBD2,TRBV5-1,TRBJ2-7,.,CASSFGTSGGEQYF,TGCGCCAGCAGCTTCGGGACTAGCGGGGGAGAGCAGTACTTC
.,TRBV27,TRBJ2-7,.,CASSFRGQILPYEQYF,TGTGCCAGCAGTTTTCGAGGACAGATACTACCCTACGAGCAGTACTTC
TRBD2,TRBV29-1,TRBJ2-1,.,CSVPGLAGGHNEQFF,TGCAGCGTCCCGGGACTAGCGGGAGGTCACAATGAGCAGTTCTTC
.,TRBV18,TRBJ2-3,.,CASSPEITDTQYF,TGTGCCAGCTCACCAGAGATCACAGATACGCAGTATTTT
.,TRBV7-2,TRBJ2-5,.,CASSLSGRAGQETQYF,TGTGCCAGCAGCTTAAGCGGGCGGGCGGGCCAAGAGACCCAGTACTTC
TRBD2,TRBV18,TRBJ2-5,.,CASSPRTSGRRGKETQYF,TGTGCCAGCTCACCACGGACTAGCGGGAGGAGGGGCAAGGAGACCCAGTACTTC
.,TRBV4-2,TRBJ1-2,.,CASSQDRGGPYGYTF,TGTGCCAGCAGCCAAGATCGCGGGGGACCCTATGGCTACACCTTC
.,TRBV11-2,TRBJ1-5,few,CASSGEHNQPQHF,TGTGCCAGCAGCGGAGAGCACAATCAGCCCCAGCATTTT
.,TRBV7-2,TRBJ1-1,.,CASSLEGLGTEAFF,TGTGCCAGCAGCTTAGAGGGGCTCGGCACTGAAGCTTTCTTT
TRBD2,TRBV9,TRBJ2-3,.,CASSLGGLAFDTQYF,TGTGCCAGCAGCTTGGGGGGACTAGCGTTCGATACGCAGTATTTT
TRBD2,TRBV5-1,TRBJ2-1,.,CASSLGSGAYNEQFF,TGCGCCAGCAGCTTGGGTAGCGGGGCCTACAATGAGCAGTTCTTC
.,TRBV9,TRBJ1-2,.,CASSGGGGSYGYTF,TGTGCCAGCAGCGGGGGAGGAGGGAGTTATGGCTACACCTTC
TRBD1,TRBV16,TRBJ1-1,.,CASSPGQLNTEAFF,TGTGCCAGCAGCCCGGGACAGCTGAACACTGAAGCTTTCTTT
.,TRBV18,TRBJ2-7,few,CASSPGDSAYEQYF,TGTGCCAGCTCACCAGGTGACAGTGCCTACGAGCAGTACTTC
TRBD2,TRBV10-3,TRBJ2-7,.,CAISGGALSDEQYF,TGTGCCATCAGCGGGGGGGCACTATCCGACGAGCAGTACTTC
.,TRBV25-1,TRBJ2-7,.,CASSEDSSSYEQYF,TGTGCCAGCAGTGAGGACTCGAGCTCCTACGAGCAGTACTTC
.,TRBV25-1,TRBJ2-1,.,CASSDRADYSSYNEQFF,TGTGCCAGCAGTGATCGGGCGGACTACAGCTCCTACAATGAGCAGTTCTTC
TRBD2,TRBV7-9,TRBJ2-3,.,CASSLSLGGGRTDTQYF,TGTGCCAGCAGCTTAAGTTTGGGCGGCGGGAGAACAGATACGCAGTATTTT